This T cell receptor beta chain stems from a study of CD8+ T cells in alopecia areata. The study, taken as a whole, reports: Unlike in mice, where it was clearer, TCR sharing across patients was less clear, possibly HLA-related. Normal scalp had lower clonality than lesional scalp, with alopecia totalis/universalis lesions showing this most strongly. Scalp sample sequencing also detects resident alphabeta T cells of normal skin.

cDNA reverse transcribed from extracted RNA served as the sequencing template. The method was immunoSEQ multiplex PCR; TCRdb's version includes in-frame clones alone and lacks a portion of them. The sample contains about 300,000 clones, none occurring once; more than 0.95% lies in the top ten. This clone was seen a handful of times. Its antigen is currently unknown. Gene names follow the mouse nomenclature. The read terminates 4 residues ahead of where the CDR3 ends, so the germline J gene completes it. Using CD4, CD8alpha, NKG2D, NKG2ACE and other markers, pooled cutaneous lymph node cells were sorted. The V gene end was trimmed by 5 bases and the J gene end by 0 bases; junction bases not matched to a gene: 9. CDR1 is FNHDT, CDR2 SITEND, per germline (reference sequence). The CDR3 is made up of 18 amino acids.

The receptor's source is a C3H/HeJ mouse with alopecia areata. Strain MHC haplotype: H2-k. The sample taken for sequencing was CD4+ T cells sorted from a lymph node. The chain carries TRBV19 and TRBJ2-3; TRBD2 matches 13 bases. The CDR3 bases that were read are TGTGCCAGCAGCACCGGGACTGGGGGGGTTTTTAGTGCAGAA. Encoded protein: CASSTGTGGVFSAE. The entire CDR3 protein is CASSTGTGGVFSAETLYF.